One and the same sample provided the 22 T cell receptor beta chains below, sequenced in a study of shared clonotypes between healthy human individuals. Data came from immunoSEQ multiplex PCR; TCRdb stores just in-frame clones and leaves some out. The table has hundreds of thousands of clones, around 75% seen once. Sequenced sample: PBMCs. The source is a woman between 40 and 50 years old in good health. Some clones in this sample may be carry-over from other donors' samples.

This sequence joins TRBV11-3 and TRBJ2-5; D gene uncertain. The CDR3 runs to 14 residues. Trimming took off 5 bases at V and 5 bases at J, with 15 bases between the two ends. The V gene's germline CDR1 is SGHNT and CDR2 YENEEA. CDR3 sequence reads: CASSLGYSQETQYF. Written as DNA, the CDR3 is TGTGCCAGCAGCCTAGGATACTCCCAGGAGACCCAGTACTTC.

The CDR3 protein is CASSLGQNNSPLHF. In DNA form, the CDR3 reads TGTGCCAGCAGCTTGGGACAGAATAATTCACCCCTCCACTTT. V usage is TRBV5-6 and J usage is TRBJ1-6; a possible D gene is TRBD1 (5 bases). Germline V gives CDR1 SGHDT, CDR2 YYEEEE. CDR3 length: 14 amino acids. V lost 0 bases and J 5 bases, leaving 6 bases between the germline ends.

CDR3 DNA sequence: TGTGCCAGCAGGGGGTGGGACTACATAAATGAGCAGTTCTTC. It translates to CASRGWDYINEQFF. The gene calls are TRBV27 and TRBJ2-1, with TRBD2 identical over 7 bases. From germline, CDR1 is MNHEY and CDR2 SMNVEV (reference sequence). The CDR3 runs 14 residues. V lost 6 bases to trimming and J lost 7 bases; unmatched junction nucleotides: 9.

This clone was observed a few times. The rearrangement joins TRBV9 to TRBJ2-1; tentative D call: TRBD1 (6 bases). The germline V gene encodes CDR1 SGDLS and CDR2 YYNGEE. V gave up 0 bases and J gave up 4 bases, with 11 bases separating them. The CDR3 totals 15 residues. CDR3 bases: TGTGCCAGCAGCGTAGGGGGACACAGATACAATGAGCAGTTCTTC. Translated, it gives CASSVGGHRYNEQFF.

The chain carries TRBV27 and TRBJ2-7; 7 nucleotides align to TRBD2. The V and J ends lost 3 bases and 3 bases, in that order; junction bases with no gene match: 2. There are 13 residues in the CDR3. The V gene's germline CDR1 is MNHEY and CDR2 SMNVEV (reference sequence). The CDR3: CASSFGTIYEQYF. The CDR3 DNA sequence: TGTGCCAGCAGTTTTGGGACTATCTACGAGCAGTACTTC.

V usage is TRBV2 and J usage is TRBJ2-5; no definite D call. TRBJ2-7 matches the DNA end more closely, so the J call is doubtful. Germline V gene sequence: CDR1 SNHLY, CDR2 FYNNEI. The CDR3 length is 14 residues. The CDR3 loop is CASKGTGGSYEQYF. The CDR3 nucleotides are TGTGCCAGCAAGGGTACGGGCGGCTCCTACGAGCAGTACTTC.

This chain joins TRBV2 and TRBJ2-5, with D possibly TRBD1 on 5 matching bases. The CDR3 sequence is 13 residues long. Germline-derived CDR1 and CDR2 are SNHLY and FYNNEI. V was trimmed by 2 bases and J by 6 bases, leaving 10 bases between them. The CDR3 sequence: CASSEQGGQTQYF. DNA of the CDR3: TGTGCCAGCAGTGAACAGGGCGGACAGACCCAGTACTTC. Variable domain in full (rest from reference TRBV2 and TRBJ2-5): EPEVTQTPSHQVTQMGQEVILRCVPISNHLYFYWYRQILGQKVEFLVSFYNNEISEKSEIFDDQFSVERPDGSNFTLKIRSTKLEDSAMYFCASSEQGGQTQYFGPGTRLLVL.

This chain connects TRBV6-4 to TRBJ2-2; 7 nucleotides align to TRBD2. The V gene end was trimmed by 6 bases and the J gene end by 3 bases; junction bases not matched to a gene: 4. CDR1 and CDR2 (germline): MRHNA, SNTAGT. There are 14 residues in the CDR3. The chain's CDR3 is CASRALADTGELFF. The DNA of the CDR3 is TGTGCCAGCAGAGCCCTAGCGGACACCGGGGAGCTGTTTTTT.

V gene TRBV27 combines with J gene TRBJ2-5, with a tentative D call TRBD2 (7 bases). The germline CDR1 and CDR2 sequences are MNHEY and SMNVEV (reference sequence). The V gene lost 5 bases and the J gene lost 5 bases, with 15 bases spanning the gap. The CDR3 totals 14 residues. The CDR3 DNA is TGTGCCAGCAGTGCGAGGGGGGGCGCGGAGACCCAGTACTTC. Protein sequence: CASSARGGAETQYF.

The V call is TRBV19, the J call TRBJ1-1, with a tentative D call TRBD1 (5 bases). Trimming pared 5 bases from V and 1 base from J, leaving 14 bases between. Per the germline V gene, CDR1 is LNHDA and CDR2 is SQIVND (reference sequence). The CDR3 totals 15 residues. The CDR3 DNA reads TGTGCCAGTAGTCCGCGGTGGGGACGGAACACTGAAGCTTTCTTT. Translation gives CASSPRWGRNTEAFF.

This clone was counted once. The CDR3 loop reads CASTTFRDRTYEQYF. The CDR3 bases are TGTGCCAGCACCACTTTTCGGGACAGGACCTACGAGCAGTACTTC. The V call is TRBV2, the J call TRBJ2-7, with 8 bases matching TRBD1. There are 15 residues in the CDR3. Germline loops: CDR1 SNHLY, CDR2 FYNNEI. The V gene end was trimmed by 7 bases and the J gene end by 2 bases; junction bases not matched to a gene: 10.

This clone was picked up a small number of times. The chain is built from TRBV29-1 and TRBJ1-4; D may be TRBD1 (5 bases). The CDR3 spans 13 residues. Trimming took off 4 bases at V and 7 bases at J, with 13 bases between the two ends. The germline CDR1 and CDR2 sequences are SQVTM and ANQGSEA. The CDR3 DNA reads as TGCAGCGTTGGGGGTCGGGGGTCTGAAAAACTGTTTTTT. This encodes CSVGGRGSEKLFF.

This chain uses TRBV19 with TRBJ2-5; 8 bases are a match to TRBD2. Looked up from germline, CDR1 is LNHDA and CDR2 is SQIVND (reference sequence). The V segment lost 9 bases and the J segment 10 bases; nucleotides outside the gene matches: 13. The CDR3 contains 13 residues. CDR3 DNA: TGTGCCAGCCGGCTAGCGGGCACCGCCCACCAGTACTTC. Amino acid sequence: CASRLAGTAHQYF. Complete variable domain (other parts from reference TRBV19 and TRBJ2-5): DGGITQSPKYLFRKEGQNVTLSCEQNLNHDAMYWYRQDPGQGLRLIYYSQIVNDFQKGDIAEGYSVSREKKESFPLTVTSAQKNPTAFYLCASRLAGTAHQYFGPGTRLLVL.

This clone was picked up a small number of times. The genes are TRBV6-5 and TRBJ1-2; TRBD1 agrees at 7 bases. There are 14 residues in the CDR3. Germline V gene data show CDR1 as MNHEY and CDR2 as SVGAGI. V gave up 7 bases and J gave up 0 bases; unmatched junction bases: 5. CDR3 amino acids: CASTPGQTNYGYTF. The CDR3 DNA reads TGTGCCAGCACCCCGGGACAGACTAACTATGGCTACACCTTC.

The V gene is TRBV28, the J gene TRBJ2-7, with D unresolved. This CDR3 is built from 12 residues. V was clipped by 3 bases and J by 4 bases, with 7 bases between them. CDR1 is MDHEN, CDR2 SYDVKM, per germline. The CDR3 region has the DNA TGTGCCAGCAGTTTCGTGGGTTACGAGCAGTACTTC. Protein: CASSFVGYEQYF. The full variable domain, completed using reference TRBV28 and TRBJ2-7, is DVKVTQSSRYLVKRTGEKVFLECVQDMDHENMFWYRQDPGLGLRLIYFSYDVKMKEKGDIPEGYSVSREKKERFSLILESASTNQTSMYLCASSFVGYEQYFGPGTRLTVT.

The V call is TRBV6-5, the J call TRBJ2-2; 7 bases line up with TRBD1. The CDR3 length is 14 residues. V gave up 7 bases and J gave up 1 base; unmatched junction bases: 3. The V gene's germline CDR1 is MNHEY and CDR2 SVGAGI. CDR3 region: CASTRTGNTGELFF. The CDR3 DNA reads TGTGCCAGCACCAGGACAGGGAACACCGGGGAGCTGTTTTTT.

The genes are TRBV12-1 and TRBJ2-5. TRBV12-1 is noted as a pseudogene. The CDR3 totals 13 residues. The CDR3 region is CASSPPGRETQYF. The DNA of the CDR3 is TGTGCCAGCAGCCCCCCTGGAAGAGAGACCCAGTACTTC.

This clone was counted many times. The genes are TRBV5-8 and TRBJ2-5; 12 bases match TRBD2. The germline gives CDR1 SGHTS, CDR2 YDEGEE. V lost 0 bases to trimming and J lost 4 bases; unmatched junction nucleotides: 4. CDR3 length: 16 residues. CDR3 sequence reads: CASSLGTSGMRETQYF. CDR3 nucleotides: TGTGCCAGCAGCTTGGGGACTAGCGGGATGAGAGAGACCCAGTACTTC.

This clone has a handful of counts. This chain uses TRBV6-5 with TRBJ1-1, with D hard to call. There are 10 residues in the CDR3. V was shortened by 8 bases and J by 6 bases, with 7 bases between the two germline ends. Germline-derived CDR1 and CDR2 are MNHEY and SVGAGI. The chain's CDR3 is CASGRAEAFF. For the CDR3, the DNA is TGTGCCAGCGGACGAGCTGAAGCTTTCTTT.

The chain combines TRBV7-3 with TRBJ2-7, with D possibly matching TRBD1 (5 bases). Germline V gives CDR1 SGHTA, CDR2 FQGTGA. The CDR3 consists of 15 residues. Trimming left V 1 base short and J 4 bases short, with 14 bases between. CDR3 in amino acids: CASSLSQGKGYEQYF. In DNA, the CDR3 is TGTGCCAGCAGCTTAAGCCAGGGAAAGGGGTACGAGCAGTACTTC.

As regards this clone: This sample includes further DNA sequences coding for the same CDR3. The chain uses TRBV27 and TRBJ2-1; D remains unclear. Trimming removed 3 bases at V and 2 bases at J, with 8 bases between. The CDR3 consists of 14 residues. Germline loops: CDR1 MNHEY, CDR2 SMNVEV (reference sequence). CDR3 in amino acids: CASSFIGAYNEQFF. CDR3 sequence (DNA): TGTGCCAGCAGTTTTATTGGGGCCTACAATGAGCAGTTCTTC.

The gene calls are TRBV5-4 and TRBJ2-7; 14 nucleotides agree with TRBD2. The germline CDR1 and CDR2 sequences are SGHNT and YYREEE (reference sequence). This CDR3 is 18 amino acids long. V dropped 6 bases and J dropped 1; count of bases not matched to a gene: 12. CDR3 nucleotide sequence: TGTGCCAGCACCAAAGGACTAGCGGGAGGCCAGGGGTCCTACGAGCAGTACTTC. Translation gives CASTKGLAGGQGSYEQYF.